This T cell receptor beta chain was identified during a study of T-cell memory formation after mild COVID-19. Turning to the study itself: For the most part, TCR clusters were specific to one donor. Study results and caveats: Pre-infection memory harbored some responding clones, suggesting cross-reactive memory joined. Confirmation was lacking for SARS-CoV-2 specificity of second-wave clones that peaked on day 37.

As to this clonotype: Its target is not known.

Employing constant-segment primers, 5'RACE generated TCR alpha and TCR beta cDNA libraries bearing sample barcodes and UMIs. One entry per CDR3 protein, called by TCRdb with MiXCR from the 5' RACE reads. The data hold fewer than 350,000 distinct CDR3 sequences, with about a sixth observed a single time. The V gene end was trimmed by 2 bases and the J gene end by 6 bases; junction bases not matched to a gene: 3. The CDR3 spans 15 residues. Source material: PBMCs or a T cell subset sorted from them (not recorded which). This receptor was identified in a man in his late teens or twenties who had mild COVID-19 (a few samples of this study predate the infection). Cell type and time point are not known. The chain links TRBV12-3 or TRBV12-4 to TRBJ2-2; 10 bases align to TRBD1. CDR3 DNA: TGTGCCAGCAGTTTACGGGACAGGGGCCCCGGGGAGCTGTTTTTT. Translating it yields CASSLRDRGPGELFF.